This is a list of T cell receptor beta chains from one sample in a study of cytomegalovirus exposure and HLA in healthy donors. Assay used: immunoSEQ multiplex PCR; TCRdb lists only in-frame clones, some missing. The repertoire consists of 150,000 to 200,000 clones, with 82% occurring once and the leading ten covering roughly 1.6%. Material: PBMCs. The receptors stem from a girl aged 10-17 years in good health and CMV-seropositive. CDR3s include the opening cysteine and the closing phenylalanine or tryptophan. D genes are given only for firm matches. Clone size is shown for a subset of rows, as once, few, many or a class of expanded clone.

V	size	J	D	CDR3
TRBV11-2	-	TRBJ1-1	-	CASRFSRAVNTEAFF
TRBV10-3	-	TRBJ2-7	TRBD2	CAISTSGEQYF
TRBV27	-	TRBJ2-5	TRBD1	CASSFRDRDEVAQETQYF
TRBV4-3	-	TRBJ2-3	-	CASSQDVNRGREADTQYF
TRBV5-1	-	TRBJ1-2	TRBD1	CASSPGGTDGYTF
TRBV27	-	TRBJ2-7	-	CASSFRGRAYEQHF
TRBV15	-	TRBJ2-7	TRBD2	CATSTLAARSYEQYF
TRBV5-1	once	TRBJ2-2	TRBD1	CASSSLGQAITGELFF
TRBV28	-	TRBJ1-4	-	CASSKGQGHGNEKLFF
TRBV11-2	-	TRBJ1-2	-	CASSPRTRGFVYGYTF
TRBV27	few	TRBJ2-1	TRBD2	CASSLFGWGASGSSYNEQFF
TRBV5-4	-	TRBJ2-5	TRBD2	CASSRSGNQETQYF
TRBV10-3	-	TRBJ2-1	TRBD2	CAISESGLAGAGSNEQFF
TRBV18	-	TRBJ1-2	-	CASSPGQDRSYGYTF
TRBV7-9	-	TRBJ2-3	TRBD1	CASSTTRTGQEDTQYF
TRBV28	-	TRBJ1-2	TRBD1	CASSLGQGIIYGYTF
TRBV10-1	-	TRBJ2-1	-	CASSGSGAADNEQFF
TRBV11-1	-	TRBJ2-1	TRBD1	CASSFHIGGDRGRDEQFF
TRBV6-1	once	TRBJ1-1	-	CASSPGETNTEAFF
TRBV7-6	few	TRBJ1-1	TRBD1	CASRQGERSEAFF
TRBV27	-	TRBJ2-2	-	CASSLWWGANTGELFF
TRBV2	-	TRBJ1-1	TRBD1	CASSEGLAGGSEAFF
TRBV4-1	-	TRBJ2-3	TRBD2	CASSQVLAGLSTDTQYF
TRBV5-1	-	TRBJ2-1	TRBD2	CASSLDRLADYNEQFF
TRBV2	-	TRBJ2-7	-	CASKRFFDTYEQYF
TRBV5-1	-	TRBJ1-6	-	CASSFLTGSYNSPLHF
TRBV9	once	TRBJ2-7	-	CASSVGDEQYF
TRBV9	-	TRBJ2-7	-	CASSAWARAYEQYF
TRBV14	-	TRBJ2-1	-	CASSQDPATGSRQFF
TRBV9	-	TRBJ2-7	-	CASSVEGDGPSEQYF
TRBV19	-	TRBJ1-1	-	CASMGQFWDTEAFF
TRBV27	few	TRBJ2-1	-	CASNSRGTSNEQFF
TRBV11-1	-	TRBJ1-2	-	CATALGTSSGGYTF
TRBV11-2	-	TRBJ1-4	-	CASSLGMFGVEKLFF
TRBV18	-	TRBJ2-5	-	CASSPGLQTQYF
TRBV9	-	TRBJ1-2	-	CASSTTQGTYGYTF
TRBV5-1	-	TRBJ2-7	TRBD2	CASSPGRGVWEQYF
TRBV2	-	TRBJ2-2	TRBD2	CASKELAGVTGELFF
TRBV7-9	-	TRBJ2-1	-	CASSLEEGAPYNEQFF
TRBV11-1	-	TRBJ2-7	TRBD2	CASSFSSGVGYEQYF
TRBV27	-	TRBJ2-7	TRBD2	CASSSSGGVLYEQYF
TRBV27	-	TRBJ1-2	TRBD1	CATDRAGVMIYTF
TRBV11-2	-	TRBJ2-7	TRBD1	CASRTVRGQGAYEQYF
TRBV5-1	-	TRBJ2-7	TRBD1	CASSFSTGDYEQYF
TRBV5-4	-	TRBJ2-7	TRBD2	CASSLPAGDWSYEQYF
TRBV2	-	TRBJ2-7	-	CASRGLSYEQYF
TRBV6-6	once	TRBJ1-5	TRBD1	CASSPFTGEPQHF